This T cell receptor (beta chain) was documented in a study of T cell responses to AZD1222 COVID-19 vaccine. To note about this clone: Antigen: not known.

Measured with immunoSEQ multiplex PCR; TCRdb has only the in-frame clones, and not every one. The sample carries approximately 110,000 clones, 88% recorded once. Study-wide points: In the spike-specific TCR repertoire, nearly half reportedly target unmutated variant regions. The study identified only six AZD1222 recipients as seropositive at baseline.

The CDR3 length is 14 residues. J gave up 11 bases and V 4 bases, and 8 bases lay outside the gene matches. The germline CDR1 and CDR2 sequences are MDHEN and SYDVKM. This TCR derives from an adult in good health. Source: peripheral blood, taken on day 0 of MenACWY control vaccination. The chain links TRBV28 to TRBJ1-6, with TRBD1 identical over 7 bases. CDR3: CASSSGQTLAPLHF. The CDR3 DNA reads TGTGCCAGCAGTTCGGGACAGACCCTTGCACCCCTCCACTTT.